This is a list of T cell receptor beta chains from one sample in a study of shared clonotypes between healthy human individuals. The protocol was immunoSEQ multiplex PCR, while the TCRdb copy is restricted to in-frame clones and leaves out a portion. The sample holds approximately 1,500,000 clones, approximately 98% seen once. The sample comprised naive CD4+ T cells sorted from blood. These receptors were obtained from a man aged 25-45 years in good health. Each CDR3 is given with its conserved first and last residue. Each record gives: D gene, clone size, J gene, V gene, CDR3 protein, CDR3 DNA. D genes are given only for firm matches. Expanded clones get a size class; other rows say once, few or many, or leave the size out.

>-|once|TRBJ1-1|TRBV5-1
CASSLFRQVNTEAFF
TGCGCCAGCAGCTTATTCAGACAAGTGAACACTGAAGCTTTCTTT
>-|-|TRBJ2-5|TRBV5-8
CASYRYSGETQYF
TGTGCCAGCTACAGGTATAGCGGAGAGACCCAGTACTTC
>TRBD1|-|TRBJ2-4|TRBV5-5
CASSPQGVLNIQYF
TGTGCCAGCAGCCCGCAGGGGGTGTTAAACATTCAGTACTTC
>-|-|TRBJ2-1|TRBV18
CASSPQLRNEQFF
TGTGCCAGCTCACCACAGTTGAGGAATGAGCAGTTCTTC
>-|-|TRBJ1-1|TRBV21-1
CARGQLNTEAFF
TGTGCCAGGGGACAGCTGAACACTGAAGCTTTCTTT
>-|-|TRBJ2-2|TRBV27
CASSLGAVNTGELFF
TGTGCCAGCAGTTTAGGAGCGGTGAACACCGGGGAGCTGTTTTTT
>-|-|TRBJ2-7|TRBV6-6
CASSQLDYQYEQYF
TGTGCCAGCAGTCAACTCGACTACCAGTACGAGCAGTACTTC
>-|-|TRBJ2-7|TRBV5-4
CASSSKGLLYEQYF
TGTGCCAGCAGCTCGAAGGGACTCCTCTACGAGCAGTACTTC
>-|-|TRBJ2-3|TRBV14
CASSPHVVSTDTQYF
TGTGCCAGCAGCCCCCATGTTGTCAGCACAGATACGCAGTATTTT
>-|-|TRBJ1-5|TRBV7-2
CASGPRTAVREEPQHF
TGTGCCAGCGGGCCTCGGACGGCTGTCAGGGAAGAGCCCCAGCATTTT
>-|-|TRBJ1-1|TRBV4-1
CASSQGVLQTPNTEAFF
TGCGCCAGCAGCCAAGGGGTCCTGCAGACGCCGAACACTGAAGCTTTCTTT
>-|-|TRBJ1-5|TRBV28
CASSLTGINQPQHF
TGTGCCAGCAGTCTTACAGGGATAAATCAGCCCCAGCATTTT
>-|-|TRBJ2-7|TRBV5-4
CASSTRDRSAYEQYF
TGTGCCAGCAGCACCCGGGACCGCTCGGCCTACGAGCAGTACTTC
>-|once|TRBJ1-2|TRBV5-4
CASSLAGGTYGYTF
TGTGCCAGCAGCTTGGCCGGAGGGACCTATGGCTACACCTTC
>-|-|TRBJ2-3|TRBV19
CASSILVVGASTDTQYF
TGTGCCAGTAGTATATTAGTGGTGGGGGCTAGCACAGATACGCAGTATTTT
>-|-|TRBJ1-1|TRBV4-1
CASSKGIAPNTEAFF
TGCGCCAGCAGCAAGGGGATAGCTCCGAACACTGAAGCTTTCTTT